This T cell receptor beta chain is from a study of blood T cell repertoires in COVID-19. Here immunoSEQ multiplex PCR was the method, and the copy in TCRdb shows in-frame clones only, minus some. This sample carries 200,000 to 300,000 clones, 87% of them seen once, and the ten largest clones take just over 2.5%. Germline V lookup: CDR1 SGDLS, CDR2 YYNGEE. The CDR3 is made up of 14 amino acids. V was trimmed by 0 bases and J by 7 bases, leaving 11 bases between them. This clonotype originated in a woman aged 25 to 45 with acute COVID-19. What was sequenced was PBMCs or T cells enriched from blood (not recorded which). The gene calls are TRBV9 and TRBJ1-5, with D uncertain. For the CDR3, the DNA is TGTGCCAGCAGCGTAGGGGCAGAAGCCCAGCCCCAGCATTTT. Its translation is CASSVGAEAQPQHF.